Below are 15 T cell receptor beta chains sequenced from a single sample in a study of blood T cell repertoires in COVID-19. Some clones are missing from TCRdb's copy, which holds only in-frame ones; the method was immunoSEQ multiplex PCR. The repertoire holds 360,000 or so clones, with around 89% as singletons. Sequencing was performed on peripheral blood. The receptors come from a man between 18 and 29 years old with active or convalescent COVID-19.

V gene TRBV19 combines with J gene TRBJ1-3; no clear D gene. Per the germline V gene, CDR1 is LNHDA and CDR2 is SQIVND (reference sequence). CDR3 size: 15 residues. Trimming left V 1 base short and J 0 bases short, with 7 bases between. The CDR3 spells CASSIGASSGNTIYF. The CDR3 DNA follows: TGTGCCAGTAGTATAGGGGCCAGCTCTGGAAACACCATATATTTT.

The chain combines TRBV7-9 with TRBJ2-1, with 7 bases matching TRBD1. After removal of 8 bases from V and 0 bases from J, the junction contained 10 bases not matched to a gene. Germline CDR1 reads SEHNR; CDR2 reads FQNEAQ (reference sequence). The CDR3 runs to 16 residues. The CDR3 loop is CASSTQGVSSYNEQFF. CDR3 bases: TGTGCCAGCTCAACGCAGGGGGTTAGCTCCTACAATGAGCAGTTCTTC.

As for this clone: Other nucleotide sequences in the sample specify the same CDR3. The rearrangement uses TRBV15 and TRBJ1-5; 10 bases agree with TRBD1. Germline V lookup: CDR1 LNHNV, CDR2 YYDKDF (reference sequence). The CDR3 sequence is 16 residues long. The V segment lost 0 bases and the J segment 7 bases; nucleotides outside the gene matches: 6. CDR3 amino acids: CATSRDRDRGNQPQHF. CDR3 DNA: TGTGCCACCAGCAGAGATAGGGACAGGGGAAACCAGCCCCAGCATTTT.

V gene TRBV19 combines with J gene TRBJ1-2, with D unresolved. Germline loops: CDR1 LNHDA, CDR2 SQIVND (reference sequence). The CDR3 has 13 residues. The V gene lost 3 bases and the J gene lost 6 bases, with 11 bases spanning the gap. The CDR3, as DNA: TGTGCCAGTAGTATTGGAGAGGGTGATGGCTACACCTTC. It translates to CASSIGEGDGYTF.

The CDR3 bases are TGTGCCGCACGGACTAGCGGAAACAATGAGCAGTTCTTC. Translated, it gives CAARTSGNNEQFF. The chain couples TRBV6-6 to TRBJ2-1; 10 bases map to TRBD2. Germline CDR1 MNHNY, CDR2 SVGAGI (reference sequence). J was trimmed by 5 bases and V by 11 bases; bases with no gene match: 6. The CDR3 spans 13 residues.

This chain links TRBV27 with TRBJ2-3, with D uncertain. Trimming removed 3 bases at V and 2 bases at J, with 15 bases between. The CDR3 runs to 16 residues. CDR1 is MNHEY, CDR2 SMNVEV, per germline (reference sequence). The CDR3 here is CASSFRHDLPTDTQYF. CDR3 DNA sequence: TGTGCCAGCAGTTTTCGACACGACCTCCCCACAGATACGCAGTATTTT.

V gene TRBV14 combines with J gene TRBJ2-3; D unclear. Germline assignment: CDR1 SGHDN and CDR2 FVKESK. The length of the CDR3 is 14 residues. The V end was cut by 2 bases, the J end by 3 bases, with 9 bases between. The CDR3 sequence is CASSQLGSTDTQYF. The CDR3 nucleotides are TGTGCCAGCAGCCAATTGGGCTCTACAGATACGCAGTATTTT.

The V call is TRBV28, the J call TRBJ1-5, with 8 bases fitting TRBD1. The germline V gene has CDR1 MDHEN and CDR2 SYDVKM. Germline trimming cut 5 bases from V and 0 bases from J; bases unmatched to any gene: 9. This CDR3 spans 17 amino acids. The CDR3 here is CASSAYLDRVSNQPQHF. The CDR3 DNA follows: TGTGCCAGCAGTGCATACTTGGACAGGGTTAGCAATCAGCCCCAGCATTTT.

The chain links TRBV9 to TRBJ2-3, with 9 bases matching TRBD2. This CDR3 has 17 residues. The J segment lost 2 bases and the V segment lost 2 bases, leaving 9 bases of the junction unmatched. The germline CDR1 and CDR2 sequences are SGDLS and YYNGEE. The CDR3 region has the DNA TGTGCCAGCAGCGTCCGTAGCGGGAGCACCGCCACAGATACGCAGTATTTT. This sequence encodes CASSVRSGSTATDTQYF. Based on the CDR3 plus reference TRBV9 and TRBJ2-3, the full variable domain is DSGVTQTPKHLITATGQRVTLRCSPRSGDLSVYWYQQSLDQGLQFLIQYYNGEERAKGNILERFSAQQFPDLHSELNLSSLELGDSALYFCASSVRSGSTATDTQYFGPGTRLTVL.

The rearrangement uses TRBV6-1 and TRBJ2-1, with TRBD2 matching 9 bases. V shed 1 base, J shed 14 bases, and the junction held 9 bases outside the gene matches. Germline V gene sequence: CDR1 MNHNS, CDR2 SASEGT. The CDR3 extends over 14 amino acids. CDR3 amino acids: CASSEESSGSVKFF. For the CDR3, the DNA is TGTGCCAGCAGTGAAGAGAGTAGCGGGAGTGTAAAGTTCTTC.

J is TRBJ1-2 and V is TRBV28; no definite D call. CDR3 length equals 14 residues. V was clipped by 2 bases and J by 2 bases, with 9 bases between them. Germline values: CDR1 MDHEN, CDR2 SYDVKM. The CDR3 here is CASSLAELNYGYTF. The DNA of the CDR3 is TGTGCCAGCAGTTTAGCTGAGCTAAACTATGGCTACACCTTC.

This chain joins TRBV4-2 and TRBJ1-5; 9 nucleotides match TRBD1. The length of the CDR3 is 17 residues. Per the germline V gene, CDR1 is LGHNA and CDR2 is YNFKEQ. V shed 4 bases, J shed 8 bases, and the junction held 15 bases outside the gene matches. The DNA of the CDR3 is TGTGCCAGCAGCCCTTACCGAATAACAGGGGGCAGTGAGCCCCAGCATTTT. Its translation: CASSPYRITGGSEPQHF.

This chain joins TRBV28 and TRBJ2-7; 9 bases fit TRBD1. J gave up 4 bases and V 2 bases, and 3 bases lay outside the gene matches. Germline lookup yields CDR1 MDHEN and CDR2 SYDVKM. This CDR3 has 14 residues. The CDR3 DNA follows: TGTGCCAGCAGTTTAAAGGACAGGGGATACGAGCAGTACTTC. Protein product: CASSLKDRGYEQYF.

The V gene is TRBV5-1, the J gene TRBJ2-7; 7 nucleotides match TRBD2. Looked up from germline, CDR1 is SGHRS and CDR2 is YFSETQ. This CDR3 is 16 amino acids long. Trimming took 3 bases from V and 5 from J; bases not matched to a gene: 14. CDR3 region: CASSYPRGEGPNEQYF. For the CDR3, the DNA is TGCGCCAGCAGCTACCCCCGGGGGGAGGGCCCCAACGAGCAGTACTTC.

This chain uses TRBV4-2 with TRBJ2-4; 8 bases are shared with TRBD2. CDR3 length: 17 amino acids. V shed 0 bases, J shed 5 bases, and the junction held 9 bases outside the gene matches. The germline V gene has CDR1 LGHNA and CDR2 YNFKEQ. CDR3 loop: CASSQDRFGGAQNIQYF. CDR3 bases: TGTGCCAGCAGCCAAGATCGGTTCGGGGGGGCCCAAAACATTCAGTACTTC.